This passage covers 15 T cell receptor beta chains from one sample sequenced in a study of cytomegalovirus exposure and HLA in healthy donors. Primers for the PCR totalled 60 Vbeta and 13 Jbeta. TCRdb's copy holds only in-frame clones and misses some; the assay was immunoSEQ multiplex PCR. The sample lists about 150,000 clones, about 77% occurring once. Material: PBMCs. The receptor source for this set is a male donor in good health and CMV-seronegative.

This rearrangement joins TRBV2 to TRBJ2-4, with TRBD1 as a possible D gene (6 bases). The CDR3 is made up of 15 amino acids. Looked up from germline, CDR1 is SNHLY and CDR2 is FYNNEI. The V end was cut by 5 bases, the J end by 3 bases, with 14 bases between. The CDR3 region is CASSTRGNGKNIQYF. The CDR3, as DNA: TGTGCCAGCAGTACCAGGGGAAATGGCAAAAACATTCAGTACTTC.

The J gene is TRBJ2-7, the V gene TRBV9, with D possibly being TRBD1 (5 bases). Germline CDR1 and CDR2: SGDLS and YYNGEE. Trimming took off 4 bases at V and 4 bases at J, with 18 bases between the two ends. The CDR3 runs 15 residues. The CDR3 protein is CASSKDGGAVYEQYF. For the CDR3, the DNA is TGTGCCAGCAGCAAAGACGGTGGGGCCGTTTACGAGCAGTACTTC.

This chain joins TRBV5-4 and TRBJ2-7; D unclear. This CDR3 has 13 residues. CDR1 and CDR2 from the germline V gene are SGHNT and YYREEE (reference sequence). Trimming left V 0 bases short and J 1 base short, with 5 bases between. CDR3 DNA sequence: TGTGCCAGCAGCTTGGTCGGTTCCTACGAGCAGTACTTC. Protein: CASSLVGSYEQYF. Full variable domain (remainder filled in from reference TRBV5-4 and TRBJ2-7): ETGVTQSPTHLIKTRGQQVTLRCSSQSGHNTVSWYQQALGQGPQFIFQYYREEENGRGNFPPRFSGLQFPNYSSELNVNALELDDSALYLCASSLVGSYEQYFGPGTRLTVT.

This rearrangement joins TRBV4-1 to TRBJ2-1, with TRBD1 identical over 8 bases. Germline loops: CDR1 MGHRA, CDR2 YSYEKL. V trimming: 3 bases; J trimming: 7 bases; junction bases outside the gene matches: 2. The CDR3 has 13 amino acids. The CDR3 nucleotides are TGCGCCAGCAGCCAGGACAGGGAAAATGAGCAGTTCTTC. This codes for CASSQDRENEQFF.

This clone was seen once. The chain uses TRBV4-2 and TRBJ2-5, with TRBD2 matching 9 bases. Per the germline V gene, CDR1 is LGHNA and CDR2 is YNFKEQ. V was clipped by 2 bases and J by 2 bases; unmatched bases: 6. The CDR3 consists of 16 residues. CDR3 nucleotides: TGTGCCAGCAGCCAAACCGGGACTAGCAGACAAGAGACCCAGTACTTC. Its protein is CASSQTGTSRQETQYF.

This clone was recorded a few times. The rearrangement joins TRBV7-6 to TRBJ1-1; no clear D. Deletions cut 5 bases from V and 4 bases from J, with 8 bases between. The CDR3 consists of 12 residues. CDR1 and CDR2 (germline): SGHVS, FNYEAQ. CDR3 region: CASSMGRTEAFF. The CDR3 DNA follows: TGTGCCAGCAGCATGGGCCGCACTGAAGCTTTCTTT.

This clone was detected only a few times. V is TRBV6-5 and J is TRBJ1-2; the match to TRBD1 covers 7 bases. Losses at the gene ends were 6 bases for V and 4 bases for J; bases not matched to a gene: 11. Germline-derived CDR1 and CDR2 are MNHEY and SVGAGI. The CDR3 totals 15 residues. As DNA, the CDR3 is TGTGCCAGCAGCCTGGACAGGTCGGGGCCCTATGGCTACACCTTC. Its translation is CASSLDRSGPYGYTF.

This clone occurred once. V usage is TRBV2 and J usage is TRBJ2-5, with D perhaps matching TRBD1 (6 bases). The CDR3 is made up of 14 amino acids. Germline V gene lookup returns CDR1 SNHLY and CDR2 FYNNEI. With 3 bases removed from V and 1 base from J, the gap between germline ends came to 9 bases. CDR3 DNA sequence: TGTGCCAGCAGTGATAGGACAGCCCAAGAGACCCAGTACTTC. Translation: CASSDRTAQETQYF. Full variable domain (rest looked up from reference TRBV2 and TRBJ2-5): EPEVTQTPSHQVTQMGQEVILRCVPISNHLYFYWYRQILGQKVEFLVSFYNNEISEKSEIFDDQFSVERPDGSNFTLKIRSTKLEDSAMYFCASSDRTAQETQYFGPGTRLLVL.

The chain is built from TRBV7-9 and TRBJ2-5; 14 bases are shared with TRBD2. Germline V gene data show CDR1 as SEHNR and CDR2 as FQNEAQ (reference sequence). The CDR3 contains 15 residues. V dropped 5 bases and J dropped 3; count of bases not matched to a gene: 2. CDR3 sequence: CASSLGLAGEETQYF. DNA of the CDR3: TGTGCCAGCAGCCTGGGACTAGCGGGGGAAGAGACCCAGTACTTC.

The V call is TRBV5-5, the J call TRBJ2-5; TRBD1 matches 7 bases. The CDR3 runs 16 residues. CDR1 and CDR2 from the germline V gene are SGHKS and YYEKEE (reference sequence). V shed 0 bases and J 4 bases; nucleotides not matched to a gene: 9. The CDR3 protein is CASSLGSGTVRETQYF. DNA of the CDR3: TGTGCCAGCAGCTTGGGGTCCGGGACAGTTAGAGAGACCCAGTACTTC.

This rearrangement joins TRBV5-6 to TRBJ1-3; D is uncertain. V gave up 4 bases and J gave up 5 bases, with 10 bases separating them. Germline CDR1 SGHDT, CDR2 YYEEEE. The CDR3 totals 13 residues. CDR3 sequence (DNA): TGTGCCAGCAGCCTAGAGAGAAGAAACACCATATATTTT. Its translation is CASSLERRNTIYF.

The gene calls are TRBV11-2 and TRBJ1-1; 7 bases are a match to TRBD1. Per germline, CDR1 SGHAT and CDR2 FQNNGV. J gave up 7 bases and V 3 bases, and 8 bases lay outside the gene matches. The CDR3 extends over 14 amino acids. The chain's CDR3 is CASSFRQGQLEAFF. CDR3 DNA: TGTGCCAGCAGCTTCCGACAGGGTCAGCTTGAAGCTTTCTTT.

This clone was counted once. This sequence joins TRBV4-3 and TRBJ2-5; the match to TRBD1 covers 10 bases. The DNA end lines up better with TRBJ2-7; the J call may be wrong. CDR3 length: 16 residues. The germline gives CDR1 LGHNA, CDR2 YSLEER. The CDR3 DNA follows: TGCGCCAGCAGCCAGGAGGGGGGACAGGGGTCCTACGAGCAGTACTTC. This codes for CASSQEGGQGSYEQYF.

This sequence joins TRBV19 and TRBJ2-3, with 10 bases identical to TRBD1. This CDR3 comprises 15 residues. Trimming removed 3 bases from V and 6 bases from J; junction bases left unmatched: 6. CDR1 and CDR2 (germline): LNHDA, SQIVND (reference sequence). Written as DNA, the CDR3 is TGTGCCAGTAGTATGGGCGGGACAGGGGTTGATACGCAGTATTTT. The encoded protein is CASSMGGTGVDTQYF.

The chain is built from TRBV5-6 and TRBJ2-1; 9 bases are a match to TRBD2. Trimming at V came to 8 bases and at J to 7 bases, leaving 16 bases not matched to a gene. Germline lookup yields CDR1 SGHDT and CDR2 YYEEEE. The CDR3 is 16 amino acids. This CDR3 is CARAEASGNYRNEQFF. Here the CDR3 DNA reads TGTGCCAGAGCTGAGGCTAGCGGGAACTATAGAAATGAGCAGTTCTTC.